The T cell receptor (beta chain) under discussion was sequenced for a study of regulatory T cells in long-lasting Graves disease. This clonotype appeared a few times. The antigen remains unidentified. Study conclusions and caveats: Newly diagnosed patients had higher TCR diversity than persistent Graves' patients did. TRBV28, TRBJ1-2 and TRBJ2-5 emerged as the favored segments in persistent disease.

Both iRepertoire HTBI primers and Arm-PCR of CDR3 regions were used to build the TCR beta libraries. In TCRdb, the multiplex PCR reads were re-called with MiXCR into one record per CDR3 protein. The repertoire has hundreds of thousands of distinct CDR3 sequences, approximately 15% of them found once; the top ten carry roughly a tenth. The length of the CDR3 is 13 residues. Germline lookup yields CDR1 KGHSH and CDR2 LQKENI. Deletions cut 5 bases from V and 5 bases from J, with 10 bases between. As for time point: newly diagnosed GD, antithyroid drugs for less than 3 months. The authors made the TCR library using RNA they extracted from PBMCs. This sample was shared with a second study, whose subject was T cells in Graves' hyperthyroidism and ophthalmopathy. Per that paper: Peripheral blood also featured most of the thyroid clonotypes expanded above 0.001.

This TCR derives from a man in his thirties or forties with Graves disease. The starting material was peripheral blood mononuclear cells (PBMCs), obtained at new diagnosis, from a patient treated with antithyroid drugs. The gene calls are TRBV18 and TRBJ1-5; D is ambiguous. The CDR3, as DNA: TGTGCCAGCTCAGACTCGACGGATCAGCCCCAGCATTTT. It specifies CASSDSTDQPQHF.